This T cell receptor beta chain was sequenced for a study of response to subunit inactivated influenza vaccine. CDR3 length: 13 residues. Germline V gene sequence: CDR1 SGHAT, CDR2 FQNNGV. V was shortened by 5 bases and J by 7 bases, with 14 bases between the two germline ends. A few counts support this clonotype. What it recognizes is unknown. TCRdb redid the calling of the RT-PCR reads with MiXCR, one entry per CDR3 protein. The repertoire holds 280,000 or so distinct CDR3 sequences, 21% seen once, with roughly a tenth in the top ten. Study results and limitations: There was a suggestion from the authors that each seasonal influenza vaccination recruits few new T cells.

The starting material was PBMCs from blood, obtained about 20 months after vaccination. The chain has TRBV11-2 and TRBJ1-1; weak D call: TRBD1 (5 bases). The sequence came from a man between 50 and 75 years old who received an inactivated influenza vaccine. DNA for the CDR3: TGTGCCAGCAGCCTACGGGACGGCCTTGAAGCTTTCTTT. Translated: CASSLRDGLEAFF. Based on the CDR3 plus reference TRBV11-2 and TRBJ1-1, the full variable domain is EAGVAQSPRYKIIEKRQSVAFWCNPISGHATLYWYQQILGQGPKLLIQFQNNGVVDDSQLPKDRFSAERLKGVDSTLKIQPAKLEDSAVYLCASSLRDGLEAFFGQGTRLTVV.